This is a list of T cell receptor beta chains from one sample in a study of blood T cell repertoires in COVID-19. Profiling relied on immunoSEQ multiplex PCR, and the TCRdb table lists in-frame clones only, not all of them. The repertoire holds 310,000 or so clones, with over 75% as singletons. The sequenced sample consisted of PBMCs or T cells enriched from blood (not recorded which). The receptors were sampled from a woman in her thirties who had recovered from COVID-19. Each CDR3 is given with its conserved first and last residue. D genes are given only for firm matches.

v_call,cdr3_length,j_call,d_call,cdr3_nt,cdr3_aa
TRBV18,15,TRBJ1-2,TRBD1,TGTGCCAGCTCTCCGACGGAGGCAGGGGGCTTTGGCTACACCTTC,CASSPTEAGGFGYTF
TRBV30,13,TRBJ1-1,NA,TGTGCCTGGAGTGTAGTAGGGGGATCTGAAGCTTTCTTT,CAWSVVGGSEAFF
TRBV19,12,TRBJ1-5,NA,TGTGCCAGTAGTCCCCTAAAATCGCCCCAGCATTTT,CASSPLKSPQHF
TRBV11-2,18,TRBJ2-4,TRBD1,TGTGCCAGCAGCTCGATCCGGGACAGGGGGCAATCCAAAAACATTCAGTACTTC,CASSSIRDRGQSKNIQYF
TRBV29-1,16,TRBJ2-5,NA,TGCAGCGTCCGACATGGAGGGGGGGCGCTGGGAGAGACCCAGTACTTC,CSVRHGGGALGETQYF
TRBV19,14,TRBJ2-5,NA,TGTGCCAGTAGTATTGGGACTTCTCAAGAGACCCAGTACTTC,CASSIGTSQETQYF
TRBV24-1,16,TRBJ2-3,TRBD1,TGTGCCACCAGTGATTTAACAGGGGGCGCACCCGATACGCAGTATTTT,CATSDLTGGAPDTQYF
TRBV25-1,16,TRBJ1-4,NA,TGTGCCAGCAGTGAATACGGACAATCGAATGACAAAAAACTGTTTTTT,CASSEYGQSNDKKLFF
TRBV5-1,14,TRBJ1-2,TRBD1,TGCGCCAGCAGACTTCCGGGACAGGGGAATGGCTACACCTTC,CASRLPGQGNGYTF
TRBV9,16,TRBJ2-3,TRBD2,TGTGCCAGCTCTGAGTCCGGCGGGGGAAGCACAGATACGCAGTATTTT,CASSESGGGSTDTQYF
TRBV27,13,TRBJ2-5,TRBD2,TGTGCCAGCAGTTCCTACGGGGGGGAGACCCAGTACTTC,CASSSYGGETQYF
TRBV2,13,TRBJ1-2,NA,TGTGCCAGCAGATACATGGACACCTATGGCTACACCTTC,CASRYMDTYGYTF
TRBV6-5,16,TRBJ2-6,NA,TGTGCCAGCAGTTACTTAGGGGTGAACGGGGCCAACGTCCTGACTTTC,CASSYLGVNGANVLTF
TRBV18,15,TRBJ2-3,NA,TGTGCCAGCTCCCCTGACAGGCTCGGGCCAGATACGCAGTATTTT,CASSPDRLGPDTQYF
TRBV28,12,TRBJ1-2,NA,TGTGCCAGCATCGGGGGGTTGTACGGCTACACCTTC,CASIGGLYGYTF
TRBV28,21,TRBJ2-1,TRBD2,TGTGCCAGCAGCACCAGTATGGTAGCGGGGATGGGAGGGGTCTGGTACAATGAGCAGTTCTTC,CASSTSMVAGMGGVWYNEQFF
TRBV7-9,13,TRBJ1-2,NA,TGTGCCAGCAGCCCGACTAGCCTCTATGGCTACACCTTC,CASSPTSLYGYTF
TRBV28,14,TRBJ2-1,NA,TGTGCCAGCAGTTTGCGGAGGCCTTACAATGAGCAGTTCTTC,CASSLRRPYNEQFF
TRBV5-6,16,TRBJ2-2,NA,TGTGCCAGCAGCAACACTATAGCGGAAAACACCGGGGAGCTGTTTTTT,CASSNTIAENTGELFF
TRBV18,16,TRBJ1-2,TRBD1,TGTGCCAGCTCACCCCTAATGACACAGGGGGCCTATGGCTACACCTTC,CASSPLMTQGAYGYTF
TRBV29-1,17,TRBJ2-3,TRBD2,TGCAGCGTTGTTCGGACTAGCGGGAGTCACGGCACAGATACGCAGTATTTT,CSVVRTSGSHGTDTQYF
TRBV19,14,TRBJ1-5,TRBD1,TGTGCCAGTAGTAACAGGGGTTTTGGTCAGCCCCAGCATTTT,CASSNRGFGQPQHF
TRBV5-6,13,TRBJ2-3,NA,TGTGCCAGCAGCTTGGACTTTACAGATACGCAGTATTTT,CASSLDFTDTQYF